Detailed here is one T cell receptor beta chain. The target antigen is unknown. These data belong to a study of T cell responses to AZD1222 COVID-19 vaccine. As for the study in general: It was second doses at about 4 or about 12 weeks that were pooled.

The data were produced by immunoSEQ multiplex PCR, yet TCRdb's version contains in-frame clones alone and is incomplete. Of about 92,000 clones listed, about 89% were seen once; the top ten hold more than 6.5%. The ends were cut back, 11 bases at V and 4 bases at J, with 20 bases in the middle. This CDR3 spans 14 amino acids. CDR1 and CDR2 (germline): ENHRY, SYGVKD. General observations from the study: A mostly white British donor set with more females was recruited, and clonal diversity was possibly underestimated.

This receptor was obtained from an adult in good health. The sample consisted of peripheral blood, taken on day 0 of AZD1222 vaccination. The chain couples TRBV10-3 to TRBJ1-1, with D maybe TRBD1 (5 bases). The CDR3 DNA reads TGTGCCGCTGGCCGGGCGGGGGAACTCACTGAAGCTTTCTTT. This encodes CAAGRAGELTEAFF.